The 20 T cell receptor beta chains below come from one sample, sequenced in a study of patients and donors after allogeneic stem cell transplantation. A single record per CDR3 protein comes from TCRdb applying MiXCR to the RT-PCR reads. The sample gives some 960,000 distinct CDR3 sequences, about 20% of which show up once; roughly 6% is in the top ten. The sequencing input was blood, either unsorted or a sorted T cell fraction (not recorded which). These receptor sequences come from a human donor who was either an allogeneic HSCT recipient or a stem cell or donor lymphocyte infusion donor (not recorded which). It is not recorded whose cells these are; they may come from a transplant donor.

CDR3 DNA: TGCAGTGGATCAAAGGACCAGAGATACGAGCAGTACTTC. Amino acid sequence: CSGSKDQRYEQYF. The chain couples TRBV20-1 to TRBJ2-7; D is unclear. V dropped 7 bases and J dropped 4 bases, with 17 bases sitting between them. The CDR3 is 13 amino acids. The germline gives CDR1 DFQATT, CDR2 SNEGSKA (reference sequence).

About this clonotype itself: A much bigger clone sits one base away, suggesting this may be a read error. This chain uses TRBV6-2 or TRBV6-3 with TRBJ1-2; D possibly corresponds to TRBD1 (6 bases). This CDR3 has 12 amino acids. From germline, CDR1 is MNHEY and CDR2 SVGEGT. Trimming removed 5 bases from V and 6 bases from J, with 10 bases in between. As DNA, the CDR3 is TGTGCCAGCAGTAGGACAGTCGATGGCTACACCTTC. This sequence encodes CASSRTVDGYTF.

The chain has TRBV7-2 and TRBJ1-3; D gene uncertain. Trimming took off 2 bases at V and 3 bases at J, with 14 bases between the two ends. In germline, CDR1 is SGHTA, CDR2 FQGNSA. This CDR3 has 16 amino acids. In nucleotides, the CDR3 is TGTGCCAGCAGCTTACGCACTAGGCAAGGTGGAAACACCATATATTTT. This gives the protein CASSLRTRQGGNTIYF.

In this sample, this clonotype turned up a few times. The rearrangement links TRBV20-1 to TRBJ2-7; unclear D gene. The V end was cut by 2 bases, the J end by 6 bases, with 11 bases between. From germline, CDR1 is DFQATT and CDR2 SNEGSKA (reference sequence). The CDR3 has 12 residues. The CDR3 sequence: CSARRQRPEQYF. CDR3 nucleotide sequence: TGCAGTGCTAGACGTCAGCGTCCCGAGCAGTACTTC.

This clonotype was seen a few times. The CDR3 coding sequence is TGTGCCAGCAGCAAGCGGGGGGTGGTTTACGAGCAGTACTTC. Translated, it gives CASSKRGVVYEQYF. V usage is TRBV5-6 and J usage is TRBJ2-7, with 9 bases lining up with TRBD2. Unmatched junction bases numbered 6, after V lost 4 bases and J lost 4 bases. Germline V CDR1 and CDR2: SGHDT, YYEEEE. There are 14 residues in the CDR3.

This clonotype was detected only a few times. The chain recombines TRBV4-3 with TRBJ1-1; weak D call: TRBD1 (5 bases). The ends were cut back, 1 base at V and 6 bases at J, with 12 bases in the middle. Looked up from germline, CDR1 is LGHNA and CDR2 is YSLEER. The CDR3 loop spans 14 amino acids. The CDR3: CASSQGTGVPEAFF. CDR3 DNA: TGCGCCAGCAGCCAAGGTACGGGGGTACCTGAAGCTTTCTTT.

The V and J genes are TRBV5-4 and TRBJ2-1; 10 bases line up with TRBD2. The CDR3 runs 20 residues. J lost 3 bases, V lost 0 bases, and 15 bases had no gene match. Germline values: CDR1 SGHNT, CDR2 YYREEE (reference sequence). Written as DNA, the CDR3 is TGTGCCAGCAGCTTGGCCAAAGGACGTAGCGGGAGGCCCATCTACAATGAGCAGTTCTTC. Translation gives CASSLAKGRSGRPIYNEQFF.

This clonotype was seen only a few times. The V gene is TRBV30, the J gene TRBJ2-5; 8 bases are a match to TRBD1. The V gene's germline CDR1 is GTSNPN and CDR2 SVGIG (reference sequence). Germline trimming cut 6 bases from V and 2 bases from J; bases unmatched to any gene: 5. The CDR3 has 13 amino acids. CDR3 region: CACRGRIQETQYF. The CDR3 DNA is TGTGCCTGCAGGGGGCGGATACAAGAGACCCAGTACTTC.

This clonotype has more than one count but fewer than ten. The J gene is TRBJ2-3, the V gene TRBV9; 8 bases are a match to TRBD1. Germline-derived CDR1 and CDR2 are SGDLS and YYNGEE. The CDR3 sequence is 15 residues long. The V segment lost 0 bases and the J segment 5 bases; nucleotides outside the gene matches: 5. The CDR3 protein is CASSVGGRGQDTQYF. The CDR3 region has the DNA TGTGCCAGCAGCGTAGGTGGCAGGGGGCAAGATACGCAGTATTTT.

The rearrangement links TRBV6-1 to TRBJ2-7; D not certain. The CDR3 is 13 amino acids. Trimming removed 6 bases at V and 0 bases at J, with 9 bases between. Germline CDR1 MNHNS, CDR2 SASEGT. Here the CDR3 DNA reads TGTGCCAGCAGCGTACATTACTCCTACGAGCAGTACTTC. Translating gives CASSVHYSYEQYF.

This clonotype was observed a few times. The V and J genes are TRBV9 and TRBJ1-6, with D tentatively TRBD1 (6 bases). Germline assignment: CDR1 SGDLS and CDR2 YYNGEE. Trimming removed 3 bases from V and 6 bases from J, with 13 bases in between. The CDR3 spans 15 residues. CDR3 sequence reads: CASSGQGSINSPLHF. CDR3 in DNA: TGTGCCAGCAGCGGGCAGGGGAGTATTAATTCACCCCTCCACTTT.

Only a few counts were recorded for this clonotype. The rearrangement uses TRBV6-4 and TRBJ1-2; D might be TRBD1 (5 bases). This CDR3 contains 13 residues. Germline V gene lookup returns CDR1 MRHNA and CDR2 SNTAGT. V lost 6 bases and J lost 8, with 16 bases in between. This chain's CDR3 is CASRGGMVDGYTF. The CDR3 coding sequence is TGTGCCAGCAGGGGGGGGATGGTGGACGGCTACACCTTC.

This clonotype was recorded many times. J is TRBJ2-1 and V is TRBV6-1; TRBD1 agrees at 7 bases. Germline CDR1 is MNHNS and CDR2 is SASEGT. The CDR3 runs 14 residues. V trimming: 5 bases; J trimming: 6 bases; junction bases outside the gene matches: 7. CDR3 nucleotide sequence: TGTGCCAGCAGTCGTCTCACAGGGGTCAATGAGCAGTTCTTC. It specifies CASSRLTGVNEQFF.

This clonotype was observed a handful of times. The rearrangement uses TRBV5-1 and TRBJ2-3; D is ambiguous. The CDR3 runs to 16 residues. Germline V gene sequence: CDR1 SGHRS, CDR2 YFSETQ. V dropped 7 bases and J dropped 2 bases, with 20 bases sitting between them. The CDR3 region is CASAYGRPLNTDTQYF. The CDR3 bases are TGCGCCAGCGCCTATGGGCGCCCCTTGAACACAGATACGCAGTATTTT.

This clonotype was seen a handful of times. The chain recombines TRBV20-1 with TRBJ1-5; weak D call: TRBD1 (5 bases). Trimming pared 5 bases from V and 4 bases from J, leaving 18 bases between. CDR3 length: 15 residues. Germline lookup yields CDR1 DFQATT and CDR2 SNEGSKA (reference sequence). The CDR3 region has the DNA TGCAGTGCTTCAATGAGGGGTAAGGGGAATCAGCCCCAGCATTTT. This encodes CSASMRGKGNQPQHF.

This chain connects TRBV5-1 to TRBJ2-1; 8 bases agree with TRBD1. Trimming removed 0 bases from V and 9 bases from J; junction bases left unmatched: 11. Germline V CDR1 and CDR2: SGHRS, YFSETQ. The CDR3 has 16 residues. CDR3 sequence: CASSLALPGGRGEQFF. DNA of the CDR3: TGCGCCAGCAGCTTGGCCCTACCAGGGGGCCGTGGTGAGCAGTTCTTC.

This clonotype was picked up many times. The chain is built from TRBV12-3 or TRBV12-4 and TRBJ1-5; D remains unclear. Between the trimmed V and J ends, which lost 6 bases and 1 base, there was a span of 10 bases. CDR3 size: 14 residues. The CDR3: CASRPRASNQPQHF. The CDR3 coding sequence is TGTGCCAGCAGGCCGAGGGCAAGCAATCAGCCCCAGCATTTT.

This clonotype turned up a few times. V usage is TRBV20-1 and J usage is TRBJ1-5; 7 bases map to TRBD1. CDR3 length equals 14 residues. The germline CDR1 and CDR2 sequences are DFQATT and SNEGSKA (reference sequence). J was trimmed by 2 bases and V by 5 bases; bases with no gene match: 6. CDR3 region: CSADDRERNQPQHF. In DNA, the CDR3 is TGCAGTGCTGATGACAGGGAGCGCAATCAGCCCCAGCATTTT.

The table lists this clonotype with many counts. The chain recombines TRBV6-2 or TRBV6-3 with TRBJ2-3; D may be TRBD2 (5 bases). Deletions cut 6 bases from V and 5 bases from J, with 9 bases between. The germline V gene has CDR1 MNHEY and CDR2 SVGEGT. The CDR3 runs 12 residues. The CDR3 sequence is CASSWTEDTQYF. CDR3 DNA sequence: TGTGCCAGCAGCTGGACTGAAGATACGCAGTATTTT.

The chain uses TRBV20-1 and TRBJ2-3; tentatively, D is TRBD1 (5 bases). The germline V gene encodes CDR1 DFQATT and CDR2 SNEGSKA (reference sequence). The length of the CDR3 is 15 residues. The V end lost 2 bases, the J end lost 2 bases, and 14 bases lay between the germline ends. CDR3 residues: CSARQGERSTDTQYF. CDR3 coding DNA: TGCAGTGCTAGACAGGGTGAACGTTCCACAGATACGCAGTATTTT.